Listed here are 31 T cell receptor beta chains from one sample, sequenced in a study of OX40 agonist ivuxolimab in advanced cancers. This table comes from immunoSEQ multiplex PCR, and its TCRdb copy is limited to in-frame clones, with some not included. The repertoire holds 80,000 or so clones, with roughly four fifths as singletons. The sequencing here drew on CD4+ or CD8+ T cells sorted from blood, taken in a trial of the OX40 agonist ivuxolimab. These receptors were collected from an adult with an advanced solid tumor such as melanoma, head and neck, liver or kidney cancer.

The chain combines TRBV28 with TRBJ1-1; a weak D match, TRBD1 (5 bases). Trimming cost V 6 bases and J 2 bases, with 16 bases left between them. Germline CDR1 is MDHEN and CDR2 is SYDVKM. CDR3 length: 15 residues. CDR3 amino acids: CASRPPGTVNTEAFF. CDR3 DNA: TGTGCCAGCAGGCCACCCGGGACGGTTAACACTGAAGCTTTCTTT.

The chain links TRBV6-6 to TRBJ1-4; possible D gene TRBD1, 5 bases. CDR1 and CDR2 from the germline V gene are MNHNY and SVGAGI (reference sequence). The V gene lost 2 bases and the J gene lost 7 bases, with 14 bases spanning the gap. The CDR3 covers 15 residues. The DNA for the CDR3 is TGTGCCAGCAGTTACGGAAGGGGTATCGGTGAAAAACTGTTTTTT. This translates into CASSYGRGIGEKLFF.

The chain couples TRBV11-2 to TRBJ2-3, with D perhaps matching TRBD2 (6 bases). The CDR3 is made up of 17 amino acids. CDR1 is SGHAT and CDR2 is FQNNGV in the germline V gene. Deletions cut 3 bases from V and 3 bases from J, with 19 bases between. This CDR3 reads CASSFPFRDSGTDTQYF. As DNA, the CDR3 is TGTGCCAGCAGCTTTCCCTTCCGGGACTCAGGTACAGATACGCAGTATTTT.

This CDR3 is CASNFREHLGTDTQYF. CDR3 DNA: TGTGCCAGCAATTTTAGGGAGCATTTGGGCACAGATACGCAGTATTTT. V and J are TRBV7-8 and TRBJ2-3; tentative D call: TRBD2 (5 bases). Trimming took 7 bases from V and 1 from J, leaving 18 bases between them. Germline values: CDR1 SGHVS, CDR2 FQNEAQ. CDR3 length equals 16 residues.

The chain employs TRBV9 and TRBJ2-6, with D perhaps matching TRBD1 (6 bases). Germline V gene data show CDR1 as SGDLS and CDR2 as YYNGEE. V gave up 4 bases and J gave up 3 bases, with 11 bases separating them. There are 15 residues in the CDR3. CDR3 DNA: TGTGCCAGCAGCCCGGACAGAAGTGGGGCCAACGTCCTGACTTTC. Protein product: CASSPDRSGANVLTF.

The count of this clone is one. The chain recombines TRBV5-1 with TRBJ2-1, with 10 positions matching TRBD1. Germline loops: CDR1 SGHRS, CDR2 YFSETQ. Unmatched junction bases numbered 4, after V lost 4 bases and J lost 3 bases. This CDR3 comprises 15 residues. CDR3 protein: CASSPRTGGYNEQFF. Here the CDR3 DNA reads TGCGCCAGCAGCCCTCGGACAGGGGGCTACAATGAGCAGTTCTTC.

The CDR3 region has the DNA TGTGCCAGCAGGACTCTTGCTGGGTACACTGAAGCTTTCTTT. It translates to CASRTLAGYTEAFF. The chain uses TRBV6-1 and TRBJ1-1, with no clear D. The germline V gene has CDR1 MNHNS and CDR2 SASEGT. The V and J ends lost 6 bases and 3 bases respectively, with 14 bases between them. This CDR3 has 14 amino acids.

This clone was counted a single time. The chain employs TRBV1 and TRBJ2-3; the tabulated D call, TRBD2, remains unverified against the DNA. TRBV1 is recorded as a pseudogene. This CDR3 has 18 residues. The CDR3 DNA reads TGCACCAGCAGCCAAGATCACTGGACTAGACCGAGCACAGATACGCAGTATTTT. It codes for CTSSQDHWTRPSTDTQYF.

V usage is TRBV6-6 and J usage is TRBJ2-3; D gene unclear. Germline CDR1 and CDR2: MNHNY and SVGAGI (reference sequence). The CDR3 contains 11 residues. Trimming took off 4 bases at V and 4 bases at J, with 3 bases between the two ends. CDR3 loop: CASSFADTQYF. In nucleotides, the CDR3 is TGTGCCAGCAGTTTTGCAGATACGCAGTATTTT.

The rearrangement links TRBV19 to TRBJ1-1, with unresolved D. The ends were cut back, 6 bases at V and 5 bases at J, with 19 bases in the middle. CDR1 and CDR2 (germline): LNHDA, SQIVND (reference sequence). The CDR3 runs 15 residues. The CDR3 is CASSPLGQSRTEAFF. CDR3 DNA sequence: TGTGCCAGTAGCCCTTTAGGGCAGTCCAGGACTGAAGCTTTCTTT.

The J gene is TRBJ1-6, the V gene TRBV4-1, with TRBD1 as a possible D gene (5 bases). The CDR3 contains 16 residues. Germline V gives CDR1 MGHRA, CDR2 YSYEKL. V was shortened by 3 bases and J by 2 bases, with 11 bases between the two germline ends. CDR3 DNA: TGCGCCAGCAGCCACGGGGACTGGGCCTATAATTCACCCCTCCACTTT. Its protein is CASSHGDWAYNSPLHF.

This clone was found once. The rearrangement joins TRBV4-1 to TRBJ2-1, with D possibly being TRBD2 (5 bases). CDR3 length equals 15 residues. Trimming removed 1 base from V and 9 bases from J, with 16 bases in between. The germline V gene has CDR1 MGHRA and CDR2 YSYEKL. CDR3 protein: CASSQVRLALSEQFF. CDR3 nucleotides: TGCGCCAGCAGCCAAGTTCGGCTAGCCTTGAGTGAGCAGTTCTTC.

The chain links TRBV7-2 to TRBJ1-2; TRBD1 is a possible D gene (6 bases). CDR1 is SGHTA and CDR2 is FQGNSA in the germline V gene. This CDR3 has 15 residues. The germline V and J ends were trimmed by 0 bases and 4 bases, with 12 bases remaining between them. CDR3 region: CASSLASRTAYGYTF. CDR3 DNA: TGTGCCAGCAGCTTAGCTTCCCGGACAGCCTATGGCTACACCTTC.

This chain connects TRBV29-1 to TRBJ2-7; 9 bases line up with TRBD2. This CDR3 region has 13 residues. V shed 5 bases, J shed 2 bases, and the junction held 4 bases outside the gene matches. Germline V gene lookup returns CDR1 SQVTM and CDR2 ANQGSEA. CDR3 in DNA: TGCAGCGTTACGCCTAGCGGGGCCTACGAGCAGTACTTC. Protein sequence: CSVTPSGAYEQYF.

The chain couples TRBV6-1 to TRBJ2-7; TRBD1 agrees at 7 bases. Trimming removed 2 bases from V and 2 bases from J; junction bases left unmatched: 6. Germline lookup yields CDR1 MNHNS and CDR2 SASEGT. The CDR3 runs to 15 residues. Here the CDR3 reads CASSEYGTEPYEQYF. The CDR3 bases are TGTGCCAGCAGTGAATACGGGACAGAGCCCTACGAGCAGTACTTC.

The chain joins TRBV7-8 to TRBJ2-7; no clear D gene. There are 15 residues in the CDR3. Trimming cost V 5 bases and J 1 base, with 15 bases left between them. Per germline, CDR1 SGHVS and CDR2 FQNEAQ. The chain's CDR3 is CASSPHRADSYEQYF. CDR3 in DNA: TGTGCCAGCAGCCCCCACAGAGCCGATTCCTACGAGCAGTACTTC. Full variable domain (missing parts from reference TRBV7-8 and TRBJ2-7): GAGVSQSPRYKVAKRGQDVALRCDPISGHVSLFWYQQALGQGPEFLTYFQNEAQLDKSGLPSDRFFAERPEGSVSTLKIQRTQQEDSAVYLCASSPHRADSYEQYFGPGTRLTVT.

The J gene is TRBJ1-2, the V gene TRBV30; D gene uncertain. CDR1 GTSNPN and CDR2 SVGIG come from the germline V gene (reference sequence). V was cut by 0 bases and J by 14 bases, with 16 bases left in between. The CDR3 covers 12 residues. CDR3 amino acids: CAWSVGRAARTF. DNA of the CDR3: TGTGCCTGGAGTGTAGGTCGGGCAGCTAGAACCTTC.

The chain is built from TRBV28 and TRBJ1-2; possible D gene TRBD1, 6 bases. The CDR3 is 14 amino acids. Germline V CDR1 and CDR2: MDHEN, SYDVKM. The ends were cut back, 6 bases at V and 4 bases at J, with 15 bases in the middle. The CDR3 nucleotides read TGTGCCAGCAGAATGGGGGGGGCTGGCTATGGCTACACCTTC. Protein product: CASRMGGAGYGYTF.

The chain uses TRBV19 and TRBJ2-2; 9 positions match TRBD2. Germline loops: CDR1 LNHDA, CDR2 SQIVND (reference sequence). This CDR3 is 16 amino acids long. V shed 5 bases, J shed 6 bases, and the junction held 10 bases outside the gene matches. CDR3 amino acids: CASSLGVAGEPGELFF. The DNA for the CDR3 is TGTGCCAGTAGTCTCGGGGTAGCGGGGGAACCCGGGGAGCTGTTTTTT.

The chain couples TRBV27 to TRBJ1-2; maybe TRBD1 (6 bases). Germline CDR1 and CDR2: MNHEY and SMNVEV (reference sequence). This CDR3 is built from 15 residues. V gave up 0 bases and J gave up 1 base, with 9 bases separating them. The CDR3 sequence is CASSLSDRNNYGYTF. The CDR3 coding sequence is TGTGCCAGCAGTTTATCGGACAGAAATAACTATGGCTACACCTTC.

In DNA, the CDR3 is TGTGCCAGCAGCTTCCCCTATAGCAATCAGCCCCAGCATTTT. Translating gives CASSFPYSNQPQHF. This chain connects TRBV5-8 to TRBJ1-5; unclear D gene. Trimming removed 2 bases at V and 0 bases at J, with 6 bases between. Per germline, CDR1 SGHTS and CDR2 YDEGEE. The CDR3 consists of 14 residues.

V is TRBV5-1 and J is TRBJ1-1, with 7 bases identical to TRBD1. The CDR3 contains 15 residues. CDR1 is SGHRS and CDR2 is YFSETQ in the germline V gene. V gave up 5 bases and J gave up 4 bases; unmatched junction bases: 11. CDR3 nucleotide sequence: TGCGCCAGCAGTTGGGAGCAGGGGGAGGGCACTGAAGCTTTCTTT. Amino acids: CASSWEQGEGTEAFF.

This clone came up a few times. The chain couples TRBV7-8 to TRBJ1-1, with unresolved D. Trimming left V 3 bases short and J 4 bases short, with 15 bases between. The CDR3 is 15 residues long. Per the germline V gene, CDR1 is SGHVS and CDR2 is FQNEAQ. In nucleotides, the CDR3 is TGTGCCAGCAGCTTTGGGTTCCTTTTCGGCACTGAAGCTTTCTTT. The encoded protein is CASSFGFLFGTEAFF.

This chain joins TRBV28 and TRBJ1-5; tentative D call: TRBD1 (6 bases). The CDR3 contains 14 residues. Germline V gives CDR1 MDHEN, CDR2 SYDVKM. V was shortened by 2 bases and J by 7 bases, with 12 bases between the two germline ends. CDR3 residues: CASSLGGRRQPQHF. The CDR3 nucleotides read TGTGCCAGCAGTTTAGGGGGGCGAAGACAGCCCCAGCATTTT.

The chain links TRBV7-8 to TRBJ1-1; D uncertain. Germline CDR1 SGHVS, CDR2 FQNEAQ. This CDR3 region has 13 residues. V lost 3 bases to trimming and J lost 4 bases, with 9 bases between them. The DNA for the CDR3 is TGTGCCAGCAGCTTCTCGTCGGGCACTGAAGCTTTCTTT. Translating gives CASSFSSGTEAFF.

The gene calls are TRBV5-6 and TRBJ2-7; 8 nucleotides agree with TRBD1. Looked up from germline, CDR1 is SGHDT and CDR2 is YYEEEE. The CDR3 loop spans 17 amino acids. V was pared by 4 bases and J by 2 bases, with 14 bases of the junction left unmatched. CDR3 nucleotide sequence: TGTGCCAGCAGCCTTACAGGGGGGACACAGTTTCCCTACGAGCAGTACTTC. Encoded protein: CASSLTGGTQFPYEQYF.

The chain carries TRBV11-2 and TRBJ1-1, with D perhaps TRBD1 (6 bases). The V and J ends lost 5 bases and 7 bases respectively, with 11 bases between them. Germline V gene lookup returns CDR1 SGHAT and CDR2 FQNNGV. This CDR3 comprises 12 residues. The CDR3 region is CASSQDSLEAFF. In DNA, the CDR3 is TGTGCCAGCAGCCAGGACAGTCTTGAAGCTTTCTTT.

The rearrangement joins TRBV5-1 to TRBJ2-1; 11 nucleotides align to TRBD2. The germline V gene encodes CDR1 SGHRS and CDR2 YFSETQ. The CDR3 runs 15 residues. With 10 bases clipped from V and 4 bases from J, the junction kept 10 bases outside the gene matches. The CDR3 DNA sequence: TGCGCCTCTTCCCAGACTAGCGGGGAATACAATGAGCAGTTCTTC. Amino acids: CASSQTSGEYNEQFF.

The chain has TRBV29-1 and TRBJ2-4; 9 nucleotides line up with TRBD2. The CDR3 is 13 residues long. Per germline, CDR1 SQVTM and CDR2 ANQGSEA. Trimming cost V 6 bases and J 9 bases; bases outside gene matches: 9. This chain's CDR3 is CSVGPGLAAIQYF. CDR3 DNA: TGCAGCGTGGGCCCGGGACTAGCCGCCATTCAGTACTTC.

This clone came up a few times. The chain links TRBV28 to TRBJ2-1, with 10 bases lining up with TRBD2. Germline lookup yields CDR1 MDHEN and CDR2 SYDVKM. This CDR3 region has 16 residues. Trimming cost V 4 bases and J 7 bases; bases outside gene matches: 10. The CDR3 DNA sequence: TGTGCCAGCAGTTCCGCCCGAGCGGGGGGGCTGAATGAGCAGTTCTTC. Protein product: CASSSARAGGLNEQFF.

V and J are TRBV2 and TRBJ1-4; D may be TRBD1 (6 bases). Trimming shortened V by 7 bases and J by 0 bases, and 12 bases separated the two germline ends. Germline lookup yields CDR1 SNHLY and CDR2 FYNNEI. The CDR3 spans 15 residues. DNA of the CDR3: TGTGCCAGCACCGGGGACACCTCAACTAATGAAAAACTGTTTTTT. It encodes CASTGDTSTNEKLFF.